Ten or more counts support the clone carrying this TCR beta chain. This sample is drawn from a study of T-cell memory formation after mild COVID-19. TCRdb recomputed calls from the 5' RACE reads with MiXCR, one row per CDR3 protein. The sample records 560,000 or so distinct CDR3 sequences, roughly a sixth being singletons. The material sequenced was PBMCs or a T cell subset sorted from them (not recorded which). This sequence originates from an adult woman who had mild COVID-19 (a few samples of this study predate the infection). Cell type and time point are not known.

The DNA for the CDR3 is TGTGCCAGCATTCGCGGAGGGGCGAAAGATACGCAGTATTTT. Protein product: CASIRGGAKDTQYF. The rearrangement links TRBV7-2 to TRBJ2-3; D is possibly TRBD2 (6 bases). CDR1 and CDR2 (germline): SGHTA, FQGNSA. This CDR3 is 14 amino acids long. V gave up 7 bases and J gave up 5 bases, with 16 bases separating them.